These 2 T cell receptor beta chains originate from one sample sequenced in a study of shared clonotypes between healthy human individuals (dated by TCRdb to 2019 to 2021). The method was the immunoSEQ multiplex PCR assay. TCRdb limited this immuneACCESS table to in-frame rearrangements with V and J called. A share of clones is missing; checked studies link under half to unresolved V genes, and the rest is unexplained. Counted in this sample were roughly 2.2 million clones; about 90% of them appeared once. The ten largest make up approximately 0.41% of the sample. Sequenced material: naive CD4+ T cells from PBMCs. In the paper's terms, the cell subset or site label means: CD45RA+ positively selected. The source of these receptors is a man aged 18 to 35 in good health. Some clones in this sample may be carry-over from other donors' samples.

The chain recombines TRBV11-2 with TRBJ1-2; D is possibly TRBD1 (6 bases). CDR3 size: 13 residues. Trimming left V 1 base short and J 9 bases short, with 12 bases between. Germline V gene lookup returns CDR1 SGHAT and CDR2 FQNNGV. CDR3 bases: TGTGCCAGCAGCTTAGGCACAGGGTTGAGCTACACCTTC. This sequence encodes CASSLGTGLSYTF.

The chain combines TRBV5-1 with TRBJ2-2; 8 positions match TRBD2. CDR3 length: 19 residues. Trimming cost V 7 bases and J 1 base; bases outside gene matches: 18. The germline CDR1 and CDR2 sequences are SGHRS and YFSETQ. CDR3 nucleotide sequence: TGCGCCAGCCGATGGACTAGCCCGGACGTCTTTAGGAACACCGGGGAGCTGTTTTTT. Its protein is CASRWTSPDVFRNTGELFF.